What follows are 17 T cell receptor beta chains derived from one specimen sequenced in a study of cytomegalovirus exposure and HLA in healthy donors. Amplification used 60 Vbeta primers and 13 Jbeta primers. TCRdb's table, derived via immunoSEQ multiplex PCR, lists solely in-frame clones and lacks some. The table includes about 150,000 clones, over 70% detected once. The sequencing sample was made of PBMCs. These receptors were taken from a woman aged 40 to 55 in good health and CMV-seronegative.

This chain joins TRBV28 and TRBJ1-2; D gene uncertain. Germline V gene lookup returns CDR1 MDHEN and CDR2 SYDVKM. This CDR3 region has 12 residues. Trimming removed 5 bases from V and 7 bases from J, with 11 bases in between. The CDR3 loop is CASSPRSGGYTF. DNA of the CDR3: TGTGCCAGCAGTCCCCGCAGCGGTGGCTACACCTTC.

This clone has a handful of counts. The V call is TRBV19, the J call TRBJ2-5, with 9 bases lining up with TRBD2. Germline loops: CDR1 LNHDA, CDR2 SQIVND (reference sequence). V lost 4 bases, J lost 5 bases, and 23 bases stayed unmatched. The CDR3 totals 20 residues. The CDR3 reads CASSKVRWGDLSGREETQYF. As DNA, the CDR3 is TGTGCCAGTAGTAAGGTCCGTTGGGGGGACCTTAGCGGGAGAGAGGAGACCCAGTACTTC.

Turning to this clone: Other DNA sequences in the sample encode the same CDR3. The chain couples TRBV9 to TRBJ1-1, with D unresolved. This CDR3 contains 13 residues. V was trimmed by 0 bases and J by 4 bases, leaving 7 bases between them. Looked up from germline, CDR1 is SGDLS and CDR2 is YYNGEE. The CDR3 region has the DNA TGTGCCAGCAGCGTAGCTCTAGGCACTGAAGCTTTCTTT. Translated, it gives CASSVALGTEAFF.

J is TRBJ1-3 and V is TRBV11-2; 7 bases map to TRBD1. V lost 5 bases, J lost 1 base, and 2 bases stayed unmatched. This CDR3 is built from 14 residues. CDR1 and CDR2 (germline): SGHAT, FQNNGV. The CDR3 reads CASSPQGSGNTIYF. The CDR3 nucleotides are TGTGCCAGCAGCCCACAGGGGTCTGGAAACACCATATATTTT.

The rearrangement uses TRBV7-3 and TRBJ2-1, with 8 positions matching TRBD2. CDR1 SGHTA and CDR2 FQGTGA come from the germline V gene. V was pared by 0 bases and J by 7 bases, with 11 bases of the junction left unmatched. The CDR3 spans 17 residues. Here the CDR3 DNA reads TGTGCCAGCAGCTTAACCGTCGGGGGGGATCCCTGGAATGAGCAGTTCTTC. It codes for CASSLTVGGDPWNEQFF.

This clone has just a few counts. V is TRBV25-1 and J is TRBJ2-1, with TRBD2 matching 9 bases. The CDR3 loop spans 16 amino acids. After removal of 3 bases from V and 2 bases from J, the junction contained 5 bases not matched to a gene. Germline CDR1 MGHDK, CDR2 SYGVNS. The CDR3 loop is CASSDSGGLPYNEQFF. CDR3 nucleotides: TGTGCCAGCAGTGATAGCGGGGGCCTTCCCTACAATGAGCAGTTCTTC.

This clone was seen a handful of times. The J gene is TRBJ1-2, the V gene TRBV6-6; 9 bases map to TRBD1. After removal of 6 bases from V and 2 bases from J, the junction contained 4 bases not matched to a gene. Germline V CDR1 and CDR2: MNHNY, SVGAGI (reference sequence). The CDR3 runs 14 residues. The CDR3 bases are TGTGCCAGCAGCCTACAGGGGGCCAACTATGGCTACACCTTC. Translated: CASSLQGANYGYTF.

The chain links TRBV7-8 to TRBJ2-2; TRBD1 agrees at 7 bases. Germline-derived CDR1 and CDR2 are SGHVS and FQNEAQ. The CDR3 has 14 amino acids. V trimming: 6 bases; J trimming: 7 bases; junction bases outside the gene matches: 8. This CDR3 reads CASSPFGTVGELFF. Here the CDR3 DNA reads TGTGCCAGCAGTCCATTTGGGACAGTCGGGGAGCTGTTTTTT.

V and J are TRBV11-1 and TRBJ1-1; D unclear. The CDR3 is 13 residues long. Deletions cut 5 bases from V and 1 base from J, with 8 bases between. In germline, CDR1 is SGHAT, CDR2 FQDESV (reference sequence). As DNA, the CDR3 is TGTGCCAGCAGCCATCCAGGGAACACTGAAGCTTTCTTT. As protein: CASSHPGNTEAFF.

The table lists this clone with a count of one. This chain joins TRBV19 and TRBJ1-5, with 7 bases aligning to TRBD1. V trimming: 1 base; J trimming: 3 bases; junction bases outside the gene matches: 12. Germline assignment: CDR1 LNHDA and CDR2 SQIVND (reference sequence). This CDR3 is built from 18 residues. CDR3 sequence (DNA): TGTGCCAGTAGTATAGTGTTCAAAGAGGGGGCCCACAATCAGCCCCAGCATTTT. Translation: CASSIVFKEGAHNQPQHF.

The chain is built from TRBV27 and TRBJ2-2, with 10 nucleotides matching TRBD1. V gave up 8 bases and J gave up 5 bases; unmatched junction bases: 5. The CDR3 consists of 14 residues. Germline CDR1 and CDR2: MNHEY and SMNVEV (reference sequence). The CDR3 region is CASGPGQGTGELFF. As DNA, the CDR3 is TGTGCCAGCGGTCCGGGACAGGGGACCGGGGAGCTGTTTTTT.

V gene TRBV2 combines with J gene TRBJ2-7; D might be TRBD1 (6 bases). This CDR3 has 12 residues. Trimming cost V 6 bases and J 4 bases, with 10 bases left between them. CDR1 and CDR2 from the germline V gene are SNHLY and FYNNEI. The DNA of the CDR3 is TGTGCCAGCAGCGCGACAGGTTACGAGCAGTACTTC. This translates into CASSATGYEQYF.

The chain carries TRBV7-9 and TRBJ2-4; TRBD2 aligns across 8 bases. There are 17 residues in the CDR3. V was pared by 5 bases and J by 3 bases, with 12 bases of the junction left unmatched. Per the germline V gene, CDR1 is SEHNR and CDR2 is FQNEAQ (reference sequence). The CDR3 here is CASSRYSGSGGKNIQYF. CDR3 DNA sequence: TGTGCCAGCAGCAGATACAGCGGGAGTGGTGGCAAAAACATTCAGTACTTC.

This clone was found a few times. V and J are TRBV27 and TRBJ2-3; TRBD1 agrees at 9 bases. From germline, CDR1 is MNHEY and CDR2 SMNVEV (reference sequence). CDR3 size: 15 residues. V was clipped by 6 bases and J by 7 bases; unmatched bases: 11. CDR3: CASSPLAQGANTQYF. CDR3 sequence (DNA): TGTGCCAGCAGCCCTCTGGCACAGGGGGCGAATACGCAGTATTTT.

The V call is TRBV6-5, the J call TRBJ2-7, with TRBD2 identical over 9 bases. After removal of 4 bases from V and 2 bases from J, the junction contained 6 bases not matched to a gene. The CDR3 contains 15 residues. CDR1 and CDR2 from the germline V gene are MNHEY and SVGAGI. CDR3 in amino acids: CASSSPSGGTYEQYF. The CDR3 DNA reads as TGTGCCAGCAGTTCACCCAGCGGGGGGACCTACGAGCAGTACTTC.

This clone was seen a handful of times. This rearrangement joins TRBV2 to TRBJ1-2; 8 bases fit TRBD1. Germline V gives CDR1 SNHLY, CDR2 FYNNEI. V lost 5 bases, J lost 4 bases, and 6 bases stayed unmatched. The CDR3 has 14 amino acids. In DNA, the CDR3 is TGTGCCAGCAGTCCTTCAGGGGGCTCCTATGGCTACACCTTC. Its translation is CASSPSGGSYGYTF. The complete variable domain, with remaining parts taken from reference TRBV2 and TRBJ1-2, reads EPEVTQTPSHQVTQMGQEVILRCVPISNHLYFYWYRQILGQKVEFLVSFYNNEISEKSEIFDDQFSVERPDGSNFTLKIRSTKLEDSAMYFCASSPSGGSYGYTFGSGTRLTVV.

In nucleotides, the CDR3 is TGTGCCAGAAGCTTGGCGGACTGCGGAAACACCATATATTTT. The encoded protein is CARSLADCGNTIYF. The V call is TRBV5-3, the J call TRBJ1-3; D is unclear. TRBV5-3 is placed among ORFs of uncertain function. The length of the CDR3 is 14 residues. Between the trimmed V and J ends, which lost 0 bases and 4 bases, there was a span of 8 bases.